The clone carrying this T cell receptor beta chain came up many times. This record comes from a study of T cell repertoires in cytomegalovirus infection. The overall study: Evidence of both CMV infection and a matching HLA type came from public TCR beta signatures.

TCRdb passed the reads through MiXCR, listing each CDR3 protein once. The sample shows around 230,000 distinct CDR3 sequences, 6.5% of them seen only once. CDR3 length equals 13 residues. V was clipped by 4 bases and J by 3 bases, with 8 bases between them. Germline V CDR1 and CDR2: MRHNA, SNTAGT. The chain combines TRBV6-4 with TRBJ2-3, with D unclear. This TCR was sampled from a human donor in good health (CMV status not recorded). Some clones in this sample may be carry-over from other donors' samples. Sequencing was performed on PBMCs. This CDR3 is CASSAQRTDTQYF. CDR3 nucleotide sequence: TGTGCCAGCAGTGCTCAGAGGACAGATACGCAGTATTTT.